A single sample is the source of the 2 T cell receptor beta chains below, sequenced in a study of T cells after yellow fever vaccination. TCRdb fed the 5' RACE reads into MiXCR, producing one record per CDR3 protein. The sample records 250,000 to 300,000 distinct CDR3 sequences, about 10% being singletons. Material: CD4+ T cells sorted from PBMCs, obtained 5 days after the yellow fever booster vaccination. Receptors originate from a man aged 18 to 35 who received the YFV17D yellow fever vaccine.

This clonotype was found many times. The V call is TRBV7-2, the J call TRBJ1-5; D is unclear. The CDR3 extends over 15 amino acids. Trimming removed 5 bases from V and 2 bases from J, with 13 bases in between. The germline gives CDR1 SGHTA, CDR2 FQGNSA. CDR3 coding DNA: TGTGCCAGCAGCCACGGGCCTAGGGGCAATCAGCCCCAGCATTTT. It is translated as CASSHGPRGNQPQHF. Combining the CDR3 with reference TRBV7-2 and TRBJ1-5 gives the whole variable domain GAGVSQSPSNKVTEKGKDVELRCDPISGHTALYWYRQSLGQGLEFLIYFQGNSAPDKSGLPSDRFSAERTGGSVSTLTIQRTQQEDSAVYLCASSHGPRGNQPQHFGDGTRLSIL.

The chain couples TRBV27 to TRBJ2-4, with TRBD2 as a possible D gene (5 bases). V gave up 6 bases and J gave up 6 bases, with 12 bases separating them. Germline lookup yields CDR1 MNHEY and CDR2 SMNVEV (reference sequence). This CDR3 is 13 amino acids long. This CDR3 reads CASRRVTRNIQYF. In DNA, the CDR3 is TGTGCCAGCAGGAGGGTTACTAGAAACATTCAGTACTTC.